The next 2 T cell receptor beta chains were all read from a single sample in a study of blood T cell repertoires in COVID-19. Clones were read by immunoSEQ multiplex PCR, and TCRdb kept only the in-frame ones, dropping some. This sample has about 350,000 clones, with 90% to 95% found just once. Source material: peripheral blood. The source is a woman between 18 and 29 years old who had recovered from COVID-19.

This rearrangement joins TRBV24-1 to TRBJ1-3; the match to TRBD1 covers 7 bases. Germline V gene data show CDR1 as KGHDR and CDR2 as SFDVKD. The CDR3 extends over 15 amino acids. Germline trimming cut 5 bases from V and 8 bases from J; bases unmatched to any gene: 11. The CDR3 nucleotides read TGTGCCACCAGTGCAGGGGGACAATTGATGGACACCATATATTTT. Protein product: CATSAGGQLMDTIYF.

CDR3 amino acids: CSASTGGSAEAFF. The CDR3 coding sequence is TGCAGTGCTAGTACAGGGGGTTCGGCTGAAGCTTTCTTT. V and J are TRBV20-1 and TRBJ1-1, with 8 bases aligning to TRBD1. CDR3 length equals 13 residues. The J segment lost 6 bases and the V segment lost 3 bases, leaving 6 bases of the junction unmatched. Germline-derived CDR1 and CDR2 are DFQATT and SNEGSKA (reference sequence).